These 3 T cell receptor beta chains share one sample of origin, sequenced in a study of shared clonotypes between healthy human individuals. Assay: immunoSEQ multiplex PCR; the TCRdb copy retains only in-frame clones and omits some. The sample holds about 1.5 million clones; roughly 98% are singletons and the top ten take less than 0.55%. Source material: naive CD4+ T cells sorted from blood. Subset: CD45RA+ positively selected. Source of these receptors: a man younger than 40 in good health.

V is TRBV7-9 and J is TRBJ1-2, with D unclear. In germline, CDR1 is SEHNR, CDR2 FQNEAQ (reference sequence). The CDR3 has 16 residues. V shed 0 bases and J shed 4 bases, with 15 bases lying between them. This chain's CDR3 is CASSLAAGLEVYGYTF. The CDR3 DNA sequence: TGTGCCAGCAGCTTAGCGGCAGGCTTAGAGGTCTATGGCTACACCTTC.

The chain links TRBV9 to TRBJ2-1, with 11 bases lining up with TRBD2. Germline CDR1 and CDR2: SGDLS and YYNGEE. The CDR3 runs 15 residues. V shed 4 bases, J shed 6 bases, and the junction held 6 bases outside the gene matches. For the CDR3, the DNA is TGTGCCAGCAGCATGACTAGCGGGACGCCCAATGAGCAGTTCTTC. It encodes CASSMTSGTPNEQFF.

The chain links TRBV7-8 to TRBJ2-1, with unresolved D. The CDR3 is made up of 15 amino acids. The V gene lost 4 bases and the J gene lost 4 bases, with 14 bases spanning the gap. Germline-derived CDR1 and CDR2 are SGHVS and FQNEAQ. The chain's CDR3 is CASSSRHQIYNEQFF. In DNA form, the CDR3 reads TGTGCCAGCAGCTCCCGACACCAGATTTACAATGAGCAGTTCTTC.